These T cell receptor beta chains were read from a single sample in a study of blood T cell repertoires in COVID-19. TCRdb's copy holds only in-frame clones and misses some; the assay was immunoSEQ multiplex PCR. The table shows under 45,000 clones, with 65% to 85% occurring only once. Material: peripheral blood. The receptors derive from a woman at least 80 years old with active or convalescent COVID-19. The conserved cysteine and the conserved F or W are not part of the CDR3 here. Each record gives: J gene, V gene, CDR3 protein.

>TRBJ1-6|TRBV5-1
ASSEGGTALVGSYNSPLH
>TRBJ2-3|TRBV23-1
ASSRLAGGLPDTQY
>TRBJ2-2|TRBV5-1
ASSLNSLRTGELF
>TRBJ1-4|TRBV9
ASSGKDRANEKLF
>TRBJ1-1|TRBV13
ASSLWGSTEAF
>TRBJ1-1|TRBV6-5
ATVRPPGTEAF
>TRBJ1-6|TRBV9
ASSVAPGTANSPLH
>TRBJ2-2|TRBV6-5
ASSALPGGVGELF
>TRBJ2-2|TRBV7-2
ASRTSGANTGELF
>TRBJ2-5|TRBV4-1
ASSQDPQGAGGETQY
>TRBJ2-7|TRBV15
ATSREETSGMYEQY
>TRBJ2-7|TRBV30
AWSTLYEQY
>TRBJ2-1|TRBV4-1
ASSHDTGTAYNEQF
>TRBJ2-7|TRBV10-2
ASEGQLNSYEQY
>TRBJ2-6|TRBV7-8
ASSIGVSGANVLT
>TRBJ1-1|TRBV27
ASSFTGPSYTEAF
>TRBJ2-5|TRBV14
ASSQGLAGGQETQY
>TRBJ2-7|TRBV24-1
ATSETGARDEQY
>TRBJ2-3|TRBV27
ASSLGSAGGTPRTDTQY
>TRBJ2-3|TRBV28
ASSPRQGRGTDTQY
>TRBJ2-3|TRBV7-3
ASSPLSSTDTQY
>TRBJ1-1|TRBV15
ATSRDGGKTGRDAF
>TRBJ2-5|TRBV27
ASRKSGRASTSQETQY
>TRBJ2-3|TRBV18
ASSPGTVSTDTQY
>TRBJ1-2|TRBV3-1/TRBV3-2
ASSQGQNYGYT
>TRBJ1-5|TRBV30
AWSGGVGSNQPQH
>TRBJ1-4|TRBV19
ASSPPGQQLEKLF
>TRBJ2-5|TRBV3-1/TRBV3-2
ASSQEGTGGKTQY
>TRBJ2-6|TRBV18
ASSPLMAVTPSGANVLT
>TRBJ1-2|TRBV4-1
ASSPDTGNMGGYT
>TRBJ1-1|TRBV30
AWSDRGANTEAF
>TRBJ1-5|TRBV24-1
ATSDRKAGLINQPQH
>TRBJ1-1|TRBV6-4
ASSEGQTSIPF
>TRBJ1-5|TRBV4-1
ASSQQGASNQPQH
>TRBJ2-1|TRBV29-1
SVVGLAGGLGEQF
>TRBJ2-5|TRBV7-9
ASREGYPEETQY
>TRBJ1-2|TRBV29-1
SVQGQGDYT
>TRBJ1-3|TRBV11-2
ASSRPGNTIY
>TRBJ1-4|TRBV19
ASSTTGTGKEKLF
>TRBJ2-3|TRBV27
ASSSAGVFTDTQY
>TRBJ2-5|TRBV9
ASSAPLEETQY
>TRBJ1-1|TRBV10-3
AISEQDGRTEAF
>TRBJ1-1|TRBV25-1
ASSGQGFTEAF
>TRBJ1-1|TRBV5-4
ASSVQGAGEAF
>TRBJ2-2|TRBV6-4
ASSRDWAGELF
>TRBJ2-1|TRBV4-1
ASSYLAGSDNEQF
>TRBJ1-5|TRBV12-3/TRBV12-4
ASSRDTVEPQH
>TRBJ2-2|TRBV7-9
ASSLAPGRRNTGELF